What follows describes a single TCR beta chain. The source of the sample is a study of blood T cell repertoires in COVID-19. The method was immunoSEQ multiplex PCR; TCRdb's version includes in-frame clones alone and lacks a portion of them. The profile shows roughly 140,000 clones, just under 80% of them singletons. Trimming cost V 2 bases and J 6 bases, with 11 bases left between them. The CDR3 length is 14 residues. The germline V gene encodes CDR1 SGHRS and CDR2 YFSETQ. Sequences were obtained from peripheral blood. The chain uses TRBV5-1 and TRBJ2-2; perhaps TRBD2 as D (5 bases). This TCR was recovered from a woman in her sixties with acute or convalescent COVID-19. In DNA, the CDR3 is TGCGCCAGCAGCTTTGGGAGCGGAGCCGGGGAGCTGTTTTTT. Protein sequence: CASSFGSGAGELFF.